Listed below are T cell receptor beta chains from one sample, sequenced in a study of metastatic and nonmetastatic thyroid tumors. MiXCR was used by TCRdb to re-call the PCR reads. The sample consists of almost 15,000 clones, 25% to 30% of them appearing once. Sequenced material: tumor tissue. These receptors originate from a male donor with papillary thyroid cancer or a benign thyroid nodule (not recorded which). Some clones in this sample may be carry-over from other donors' samples. Both conserved end residues are part of each CDR3. Each record gives: V gene, clone size, D gene, J gene, CDR3 DNA, CDR3 protein. D genes are given only for firm matches. Expanded clones are given a class, and other clones once, few, many or no size at all.

>TRBV2|many|NA|TRBJ2-1
TGTGCCAGCAGTCGAGACAGGTACAATGAGCAGTTCTTC
CASSRDRYNEQFF
>TRBV20-1|once|NA|TRBJ2-2
TGCAGTGCTAGAGCCGCAAGCGGCCTGACCTGGACCGGGGAGCTGTTTTTT
CSARAASGLTWTGELFF
>TRBV18|NA|TRBD1|TRBJ1-4
TGTGCCAGCTCACCCCAGGGGGCGCTTGCTAATGAAAAACTGTTTTTT
CASSPQGALANEKLFF
>TRBV2|many|NA|TRBJ2-7
TGTGCCAGCAGCGAAGCGGTCTACGAGCAGTACTTC
CASSEAVYEQYF
>TRBV27|NA|NA|TRBJ2-7
TGTGCCACAGGGGGAAACGGGAGGGCTTGGAATGAGCAGTACTTC
CATGGNGRAWNEQYF
>TRBV20-1|NA|NA|TRBJ2-3
TGCAGTGCTAGATATTGGGCGCGCACAGATACGCAGTATTTT
CSARYWARTDTQYF
>TRBV20-1|NA|TRBD1|TRBJ2-1
TGCAGTGCTTTTCCCGGGACAGGGTACAATGAGCAGTTCTTC
CSAFPGTGYNEQFF
>TRBV7-3|NA|NA|TRBJ2-1
TGTGCCATCAGCGAAAGGGACTGTGTCGAGCAGTTCTTC
CAISERDCVEQFF
>TRBV24-1|many|NA|TRBJ2-5
TGTGCCACCAGTGAGGAGGGCTTCCAAGAGACCCAGTACTTC
CATSEEGFQETQYF
>TRBV5-1|many|TRBD1|TRBJ2-3
TGCGCCAGCAAGCAGCAGGGGGCGAGCACAGATACGCAGTATTTT
CASKQQGASTDTQYF
>TRBV4-2|NA|TRBD2|TRBJ2-4
TGTGCCAGCAGCCAAGATGGAACGGGGGGGCTAGTCATTCAGTACTTC
CASSQDGTGGLVIQYF
>TRBV6-4|medium-sized|TRBD2|TRBJ2-3
TGTGCCAGCAGTTCCGACGCGGGAGGGCCAGATACGCAGTATTTT
CASSSDAGGPDTQYF
>TRBV10-3|few|NA|TRBJ2-6
TGTGCCATCAGTGAGGCCTTCGGGGCTGGGGCCAACGTCCTGACTTTC
CAISEAFGAGANVLTF
>TRBV28|few|NA|TRBJ1-1
TGTGCCAGCAGTTTATCAGCAGGGATGAACACTGAAGCTTTCTTT
CASSLSAGMNTEAFF
>TRBV7-2|NA|TRBD1|TRBJ1-2
TGTGCCAGCATCCCCGACAGGGTCCCTTATGGCTACACCTTC
CASIPDRVPYGYTF
>TRBV27|NA|NA|TRBJ2-2
TGTGCCAGCAGTTACGAAATTAACACCGGGGAGCTGTTTTTT
CASSYEINTGELFF
>TRBV30|many|NA|TRBJ1-2
TGTGCCTGGACCCTGGATAGACGGTATGGCTACACCTTC
CAWTLDRRYGYTF
>TRBV3-1|NA|NA|TRBJ2-5
TGTGCCAGCAGCCAATTTATGGCTGCTGAGACCCAGTACTTC
CASSQFMAAETQYF
>TRBV28|NA|NA|TRBJ1-3
TGTGCCAGCAAGAATGGCAACACCATATATTTT
CASKNGNTIYF
>TRBV3-1|many|NA|TRBJ2-4
TGTGCCAGCAGTAGTACAGGCCATGGTTACAACATTCAGTACTTC
CASSSTGHGYNIQYF
>TRBV28|few|NA|TRBJ1-2
TGTGCCAGCAGTTTGATACAGGTTTTTACTAGCTATGGCTACACCTTC
CASSLIQVFTSYGYTF
>TRBV2|many|NA|TRBJ1-1
TGTGCCAGCAGTGGAGGCCGGGTCCTGAACACTGAAGCTTTCTTT
CASSGGRVLNTEAFF
>TRBV20-1|NA|TRBD1|TRBJ1-6
TGCAGTGCTCCTATAACCGGGACAGGGGGAGAGTCACCCCTCCACTTT
CSAPITGTGGESPLHF
>TRBV11-2|NA|TRBD2|TRBJ2-7
TGTGCCAGTCACCAACTAGCGGGATATTACGAGCAGTACTTC
CASHQLAGYYEQYF
>TRBV20-1|many|NA|TRBJ1-4
TGCAGTGCTCCCCACAGGGAAGGGTGGGTGAATGAAAAACTGTTTTTT
CSAPHREGWVNEKLFF
>TRBV15|many|TRBD1|TRBJ1-6
TGTGCCACCAAAGGGGGCACCCCGGTCGGGAATTCACCCCTCCACTTT
CATKGGTPVGNSPLHF
>TRBV27|medium-sized|NA|TRBJ1-5
TGTGCCAGCAGTTTAAGATGGGGAGCGGAGCCCCAGCATTTT
CASSLRWGAEPQHF
>TRBV20-1|medium-sized|TRBD2|TRBJ2-1
TGCAGTGCTCCAGGGACTAGCGGGATTTTCTCCTACAATGAGCAGTTCTTC
CSAPGTSGIFSYNEQFF
>TRBV7-2|NA|NA|TRBJ1-1
TGTGCCAGCAGCTCCGGCCAGGGGTTGAACACTGAAGCTTTCTTT
CASSSGQGLNTEAFF
>TRBV28|many|TRBD1|TRBJ1-2
TGTGCCAGCAGTTTACAGGGACAGTATTATGGCTACACCTTC
CASSLQGQYYGYTF
>TRBV5-1|NA|TRBD1|TRBJ2-2
TGCGCCAGTAAGACAGGGGCATCGGGCGGGGAGCTGTTTTTT
CASKTGASGGELFF
>TRBV6-7|many|TRBD1|TRBJ1-2
TGTGCCAGCAGTTACTTAGCGACAGGGGGCAACTATGGCTACACCTTC
CASSYLATGGNYGYTF
>TRBV7-3|NA|NA|TRBJ2-2
TGTGCCAGCAGCTTGTCTCCAGGGTACACCGGGGAGCTGTTTTTT
CASSLSPGYTGELFF
>TRBV5-1|NA|NA|TRBJ2-6
TGCGCCAGCAGCCTCCGGGACACATCGTCGACCGGGGCCAACGTCCTGACTTTC
CASSLRDTSSTGANVLTF